This record looks at one T cell receptor (beta chain) sequence and its context. With V trimmed by 0 bases and J by 3 bases, 14 bases remained unmatched. Germline values: CDR1 MGHRA, CDR2 YSYEKL. The CDR3 length is 19 residues. TCRdb's copy holds only in-frame clones and misses some; the assay was immunoSEQ multiplex PCR. Of fewer than 40,000 clones detected, under 95% appear once; the ten largest clones hold about 0.45%. These data come from a study of T cell changes during pregnancy in multiple sclerosis. Specimen: CD4+ T cells from peripheral blood mononuclear cells, collected in the second trimester of pregnancy. This sequence was found in a female donor in good health, enrolled as a control in a pregnancy study. The chain joins TRBV4-1 to TRBJ2-5; 9 nucleotides agree with TRBD2. CDR3 DNA sequence: TGCGCCAGCAGCCAAGAAAGGGGGAAAACTAGCGGGCCTAAAGAGACCCAGTACTTC. It translates to CASSQERGKTSGPKETQYF.